These T cell receptor beta chains were read from a single sample in a study of siplizumab effects on memory and regulatory T cells. Sequencing was performed with immunoSEQ multiplex PCR; in TCRdb, only in-frame clones are kept and a portion is missing. Of 99,000 or so clones listed, 85% to 95% are singletons. The sample consisted of CD4+ T cells sorted from blood. All receptors come from a human donor in good health. Both conserved end residues are part of each CDR3. Each record gives: D gene, J gene, V gene, clone size, CDR3 protein, CDR3 DNA. The D gene is left open where the match is weak. Expanded clones get a size class; other rows say once, few or many, or leave the size out.

D gene: TRBD2; J gene: TRBJ2-7; V gene: TRBV9; clone size: once; CDR3 protein: CASSLIAGDSYEQYF; CDR3 DNA: TGTGCCAGCAGCCTCATAGCGGGAGACTCCTACGAGCAGTACTTC
D gene: .; J gene: TRBJ1-1; V gene: TRBV5-1; clone size: .; CDR3 protein: CASSYGTAATEAFF; CDR3 DNA: TGCGCCAGCAGCTACGGGACGGCAGCCACTGAAGCTTTCTTT
D gene: .; J gene: TRBJ2-5; V gene: TRBV7-9; clone size: .; CDR3 protein: CASSFGTGRWTQYF; CDR3 DNA: TGTGCCAGCAGCTTTGGCACGGGGCGTTGGACCCAGTACTTC
D gene: TRBD2; J gene: TRBJ2-7; V gene: TRBV5-4; clone size: .; CDR3 protein: CASSSPGTSNEQYF; CDR3 DNA: TGTGCCAGCAGCTCTCCCGGGACTAGTAACGAGCAGTACTTC
D gene: .; J gene: TRBJ2-1; V gene: TRBV5-1; clone size: .; CDR3 protein: CASSLAANEQFF; CDR3 DNA: TGCGCCAGCAGCTTGGCCGCGAACGAGCAGTTCTTC
D gene: TRBD1; J gene: TRBJ1-3; V gene: TRBV30; clone size: .; CDR3 protein: CAWSVRRTGLHTIYF; CDR3 DNA: TGTGCCTGGAGTGTACGCAGGACAGGGTTGCACACCATATATTTT
D gene: .; J gene: TRBJ1-5; V gene: TRBV5-4; clone size: .; CDR3 protein: CASSLTQYSNQPQHF; CDR3 DNA: TGTGCCAGCAGCTTGACACAGTATAGCAATCAGCCCCAGCATTTT
D gene: .; J gene: TRBJ2-7; V gene: TRBV6-1; clone size: .; CDR3 protein: CASRSSGGSSYEQYF; CDR3 DNA: TGTGCCAGCAGAAGTTCCGGGGGCAGCTCCTACGAGCAGTACTTC
D gene: .; J gene: TRBJ2-7; V gene: TRBV10-3; clone size: .; CDR3 protein: CAMKSETGLDEQYF; CDR3 DNA: TGTGCCATGAAGTCCGAGACTGGCCTCGACGAGCAGTACTTC
D gene: TRBD1; J gene: TRBJ1-5; V gene: TRBV30; clone size: .; CDR3 protein: CAWSAGTEEYSNQPQHF; CDR3 DNA: TGTGCCTGGAGTGCCGGGACAGAAGAGTATAGCAATCAGCCCCAGCATTTT
D gene: .; J gene: TRBJ2-6; V gene: TRBV10-3; clone size: .; CDR3 protein: CAIGLSGANVLTF; CDR3 DNA: TGTGCCATCGGGCTCTCTGGGGCCAACGTCCTGACTTTC
D gene: .; J gene: TRBJ2-1; V gene: TRBV7-9; clone size: .; CDR3 protein: CASSLIGRGAPNEQFF; CDR3 DNA: TGTGCCAGCAGCTTAATTGGTCGGGGGGCCCCCAATGAGCAGTTCTTC
D gene: .; J gene: TRBJ2-2; V gene: TRBV5-1; clone size: .; CDR3 protein: CASSLADNTGELFF; CDR3 DNA: TGCGCCAGCAGCTTGGCCGATAACACCGGGGAGCTGTTTTTT
D gene: .; J gene: TRBJ2-1; V gene: TRBV2; clone size: .; CDR3 protein: CASTERAGYNEQFF; CDR3 DNA: TGTGCCAGCACGGAGAGGGCCGGCTACAATGAGCAGTTCTTC